The present TCR beta chain was sequenced within a study of blood T cells in healthy people across ages. Peripheral blood, about 10 milliliters per donor, was collected. On this clonotype itself: Its antigen is currently unknown.

CDR1 ENHRY and CDR2 SYGVKD come from the germline V gene. The ends lost 0 bases at V and 4 bases at J; junction bases unmatched: 6. The CDR3 runs to 16 residues. Study results and caveats: Naive T cell percentage and TCR beta diversity correlated strongly. Estimated diversity that came from one million T cells was considered an underestimate.

Together with a sample-barcoded 5' primer, a J-beta primer mix was included in a second PCR lasting roughly 6 to 12 cycles. Carrying 12 random nucleotides, a template-switch adaptor labeled each individual cDNA molecule. TCRdb processed the 5' RACE reads anew with MiXCR; each CDR3 protein has one entry. Here the sample spans over 600,000 distinct CDR3 sequences, more than 55% being singletons. The sample consisted of blood. The receptor was isolated from a man between 40 and 49 years old in good health. This chain uses TRBV10-3 with TRBJ2-3, with 8 bases that match TRBD2. Here the CDR3 DNA reads TGTGCCATCAGTGAGTCGACTGCGGGGGGCCCAGATACGCAGTATTTT. Translated, it gives CAISESTAGGPDTQYF.